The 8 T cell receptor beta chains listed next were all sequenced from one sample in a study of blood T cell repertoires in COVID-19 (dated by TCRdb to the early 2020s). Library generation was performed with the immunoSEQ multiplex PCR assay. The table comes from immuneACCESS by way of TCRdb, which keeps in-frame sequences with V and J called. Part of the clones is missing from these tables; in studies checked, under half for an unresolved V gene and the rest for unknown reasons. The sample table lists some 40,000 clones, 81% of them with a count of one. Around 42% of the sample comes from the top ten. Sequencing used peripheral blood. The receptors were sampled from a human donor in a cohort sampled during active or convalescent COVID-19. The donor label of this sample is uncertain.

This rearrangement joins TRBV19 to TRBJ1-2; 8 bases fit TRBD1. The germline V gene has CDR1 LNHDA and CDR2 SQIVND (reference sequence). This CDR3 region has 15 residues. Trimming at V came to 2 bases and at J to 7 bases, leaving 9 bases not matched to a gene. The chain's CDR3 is CASSISLTGAGGYTF. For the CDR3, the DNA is TGTGCCAGTAGTATATCCTTGACAGGGGCGGGTGGCTACACCTTC.

The CDR3 DNA reads TGTGCCTCCCGAAGGAGCGGGGCCGGGAGGGAGACCCAGTACTTC. Protein: CASRRSGAGRETQYF. J is TRBJ2-5 and V is TRBV30; 7 positions agree with TRBD2. The CDR3 runs 15 residues. CDR1 is GTSNPN, CDR2 SVGIG, per germline (reference sequence). J gave up 5 bases and V 7 bases, and 16 bases lay outside the gene matches.

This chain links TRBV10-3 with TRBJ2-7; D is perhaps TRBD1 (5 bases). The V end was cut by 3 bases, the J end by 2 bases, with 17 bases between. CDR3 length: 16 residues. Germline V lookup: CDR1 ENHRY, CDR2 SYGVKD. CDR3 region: CAISEGAGIRAYEQYF. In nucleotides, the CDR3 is TGTGCCATCAGTGAAGGGGCAGGGATAAGGGCCTACGAGCAGTACTTC.

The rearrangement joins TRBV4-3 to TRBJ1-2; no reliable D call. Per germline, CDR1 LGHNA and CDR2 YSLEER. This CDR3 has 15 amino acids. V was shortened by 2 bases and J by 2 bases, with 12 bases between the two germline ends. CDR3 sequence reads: CASSQFIRSNYGYTF. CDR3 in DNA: TGCGCCAGCAGCCAATTTATCAGGTCAAACTATGGCTACACCTTC.

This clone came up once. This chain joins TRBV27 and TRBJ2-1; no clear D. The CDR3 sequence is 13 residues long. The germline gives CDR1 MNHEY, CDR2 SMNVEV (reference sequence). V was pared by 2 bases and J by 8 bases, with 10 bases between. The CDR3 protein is CASSLIGPHEQFF. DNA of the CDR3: TGTGCCAGCAGTTTAATTGGCCCCCATGAGCAGTTCTTC.

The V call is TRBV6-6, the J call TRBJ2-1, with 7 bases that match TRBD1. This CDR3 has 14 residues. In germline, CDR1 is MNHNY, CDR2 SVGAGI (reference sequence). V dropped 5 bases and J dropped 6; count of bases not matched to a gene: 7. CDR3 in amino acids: CASSAGTDFNEQFF. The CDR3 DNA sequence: TGTGCCAGCAGTGCCGGGACAGATTTCAATGAGCAGTTCTTC.

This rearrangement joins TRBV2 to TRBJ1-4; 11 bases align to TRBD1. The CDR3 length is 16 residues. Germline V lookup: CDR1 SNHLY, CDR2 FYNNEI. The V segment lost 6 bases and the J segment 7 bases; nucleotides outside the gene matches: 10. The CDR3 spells CASRRDRGGFSEKLFF. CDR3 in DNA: TGTGCCAGCAGACGGGACAGGGGGGGTTTTAGTGAAAAACTGTTTTTT. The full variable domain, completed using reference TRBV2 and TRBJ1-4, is EPEVTQTPSHQVTQMGQEVILRCVPISNHLYFYWYRQILGQKVEFLVSFYNNEISEKSEIFDDQFSVERPDGSNFTLKIRSTKLEDSAMYFCASRRDRGGFSEKLFFGSGTQLSVL.

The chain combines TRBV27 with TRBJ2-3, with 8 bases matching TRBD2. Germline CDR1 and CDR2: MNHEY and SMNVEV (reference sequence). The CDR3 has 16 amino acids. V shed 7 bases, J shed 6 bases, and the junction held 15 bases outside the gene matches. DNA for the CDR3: TGTGCCAGCATTCGGACACCGGGAGGGCCCTCGGATACGCAGTATTTT. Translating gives CASIRTPGGPSDTQYF.